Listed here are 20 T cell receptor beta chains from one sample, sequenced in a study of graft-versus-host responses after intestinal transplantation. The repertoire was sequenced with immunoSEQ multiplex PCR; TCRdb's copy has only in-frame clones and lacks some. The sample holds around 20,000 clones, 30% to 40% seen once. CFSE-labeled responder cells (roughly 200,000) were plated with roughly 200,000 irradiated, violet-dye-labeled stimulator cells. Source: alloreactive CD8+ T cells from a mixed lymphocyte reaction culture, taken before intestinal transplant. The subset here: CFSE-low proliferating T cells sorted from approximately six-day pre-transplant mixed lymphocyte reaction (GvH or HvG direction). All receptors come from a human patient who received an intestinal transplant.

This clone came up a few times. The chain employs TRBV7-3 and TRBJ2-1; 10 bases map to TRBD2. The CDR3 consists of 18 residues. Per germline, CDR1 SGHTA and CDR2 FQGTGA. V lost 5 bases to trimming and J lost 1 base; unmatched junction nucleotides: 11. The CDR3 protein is CASSPSQAGGPSYNEQFF. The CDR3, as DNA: TGTGCCAGCAGCCCGAGCCAAGCGGGAGGGCCTTCCTACAATGAGCAGTTCTTC.

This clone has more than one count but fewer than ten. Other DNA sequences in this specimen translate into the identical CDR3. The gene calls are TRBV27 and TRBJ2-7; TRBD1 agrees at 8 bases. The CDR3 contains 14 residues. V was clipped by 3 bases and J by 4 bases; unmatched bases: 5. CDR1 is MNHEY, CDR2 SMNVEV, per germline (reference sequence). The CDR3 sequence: CASSFGQGPYEQYF. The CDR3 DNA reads TGTGCCAGCAGTTTCGGACAGGGCCCATACGAGCAGTACTTC.

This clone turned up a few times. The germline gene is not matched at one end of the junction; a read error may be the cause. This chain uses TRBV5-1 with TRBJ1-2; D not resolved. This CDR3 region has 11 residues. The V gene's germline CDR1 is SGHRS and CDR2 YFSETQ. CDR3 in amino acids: CASSLFYGYTF. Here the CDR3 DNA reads TGTGCCAGCAGCTTGTTTTATGGCTACACCTTC.

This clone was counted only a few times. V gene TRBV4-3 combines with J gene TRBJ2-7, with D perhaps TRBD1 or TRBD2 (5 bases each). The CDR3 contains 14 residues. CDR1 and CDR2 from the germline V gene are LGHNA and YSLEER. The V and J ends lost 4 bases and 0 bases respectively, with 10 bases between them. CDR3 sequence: CASSPWDGSYEQYF. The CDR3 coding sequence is TGCGCCAGCAGCCCCTGGGACGGCTCCTACGAGCAGTACTTC.

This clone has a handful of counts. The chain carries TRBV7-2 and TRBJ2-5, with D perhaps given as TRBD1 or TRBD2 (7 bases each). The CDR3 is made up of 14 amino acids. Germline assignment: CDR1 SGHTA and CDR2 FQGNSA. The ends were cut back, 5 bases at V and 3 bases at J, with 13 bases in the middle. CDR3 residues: CASSPRGREETQYF. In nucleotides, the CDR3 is TGTGCCAGCAGCCCCAGGGGGAGGGAAGAGACCCAGTACTTC.

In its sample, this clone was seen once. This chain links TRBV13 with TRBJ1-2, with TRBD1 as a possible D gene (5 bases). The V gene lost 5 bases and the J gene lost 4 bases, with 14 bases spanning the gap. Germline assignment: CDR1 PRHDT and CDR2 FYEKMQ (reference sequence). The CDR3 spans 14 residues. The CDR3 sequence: CASSSRDRIYGYTF. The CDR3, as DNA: TGTGCCAGCAGCAGCCGGGACCGAATCTATGGCTACACCTTC.

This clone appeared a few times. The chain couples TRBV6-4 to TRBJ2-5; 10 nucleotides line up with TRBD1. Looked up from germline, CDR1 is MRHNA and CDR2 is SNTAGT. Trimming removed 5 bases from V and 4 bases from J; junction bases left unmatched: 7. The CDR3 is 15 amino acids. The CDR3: CASSSTGGGGETQYF. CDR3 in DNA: TGTGCCAGCAGTTCGACAGGGGGCGGAGGAGAGACCCAGTACTTC.

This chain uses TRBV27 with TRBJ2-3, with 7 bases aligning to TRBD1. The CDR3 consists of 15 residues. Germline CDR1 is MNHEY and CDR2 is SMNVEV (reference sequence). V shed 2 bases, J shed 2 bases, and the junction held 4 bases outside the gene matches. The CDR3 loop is CASSLSQGDTDTQYF. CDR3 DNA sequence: TGTGCCAGCAGTTTAAGTCAGGGGGACACAGATACGCAGTATTTT.

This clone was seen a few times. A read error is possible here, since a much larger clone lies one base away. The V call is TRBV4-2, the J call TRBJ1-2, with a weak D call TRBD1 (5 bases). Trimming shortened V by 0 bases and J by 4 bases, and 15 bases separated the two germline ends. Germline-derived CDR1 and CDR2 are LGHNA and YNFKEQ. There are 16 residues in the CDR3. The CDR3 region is CASSQEGQGAPYGYTF. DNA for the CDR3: TGTGCCAGCAGCCAAGAGGGGCAGGGTGCCCCCTATGGCTACACCTTC.

CDR3 in amino acids: CASSLEAGTVTEAFF. In nucleotides, the CDR3 is TGTGCCAGCAGCTTGGAGGCAGGGACGGTCACTGAAGCTTTCTTT. The J gene is TRBJ1-1, the V gene TRBV5-4; D is perhaps TRBD1 (5 bases). V lost 0 bases and J lost 4, with 13 bases in between. The CDR3 is 15 amino acids. CDR1 SGHNT and CDR2 YYREEE come from the germline V gene (reference sequence).

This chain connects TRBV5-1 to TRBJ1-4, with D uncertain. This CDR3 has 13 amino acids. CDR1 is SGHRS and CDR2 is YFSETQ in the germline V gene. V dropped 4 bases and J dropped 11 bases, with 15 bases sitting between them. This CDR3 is CASSLPPCWKLFF. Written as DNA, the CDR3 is TGCGCCAGCAGCCTTCCCCCCTGCTGGAAACTGTTTTTT.

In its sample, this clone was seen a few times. The CDR3 sequence: CASSVNQGVNQPQHF. CDR3 nucleotides: TGTGCCAGCAGCGTCAATCAGGGCGTCAATCAGCCCCAGCATTTT. This sequence joins TRBV6-8 and TRBJ1-5; TRBD1 might be the D (5 bases). CDR3 length: 15 residues. V dropped 6 bases and J dropped 3 bases, with 15 bases sitting between them. CDR1 is MNHGY, CDR2 SAAAGT, per germline.

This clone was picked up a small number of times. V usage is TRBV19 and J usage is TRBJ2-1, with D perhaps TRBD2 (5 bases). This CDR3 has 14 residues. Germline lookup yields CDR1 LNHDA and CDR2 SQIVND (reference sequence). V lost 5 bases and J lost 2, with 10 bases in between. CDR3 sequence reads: CASSLDGTYNEQFF. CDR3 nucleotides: TGTGCCAGTAGTCTTGACGGGACCTACAATGAGCAGTTCTTC.

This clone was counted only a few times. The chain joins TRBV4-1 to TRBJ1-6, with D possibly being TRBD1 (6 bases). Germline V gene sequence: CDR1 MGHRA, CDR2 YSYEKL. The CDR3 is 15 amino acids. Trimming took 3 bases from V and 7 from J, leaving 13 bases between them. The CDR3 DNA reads TGCGCCAGCAGCCAGCGACAGGTTAACAATTCACCCCTCCACTTT. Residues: CASSQRQVNNSPLHF.

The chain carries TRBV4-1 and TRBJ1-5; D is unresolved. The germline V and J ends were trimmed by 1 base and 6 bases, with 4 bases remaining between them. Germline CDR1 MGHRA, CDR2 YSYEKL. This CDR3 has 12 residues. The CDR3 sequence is CASSQGGQPQHF. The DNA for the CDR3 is TGCGCCAGCAGCCAAGGCGGTCAGCCCCAGCATTTT.

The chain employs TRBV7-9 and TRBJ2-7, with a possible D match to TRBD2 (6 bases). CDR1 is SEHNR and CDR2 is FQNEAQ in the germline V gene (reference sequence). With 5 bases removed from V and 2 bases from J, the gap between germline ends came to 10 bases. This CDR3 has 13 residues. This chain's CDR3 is CASSPSGAYEQYF. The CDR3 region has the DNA TGTGCCAGCAGCCCCTCGGGAGCCTACGAGCAGTACTTC.

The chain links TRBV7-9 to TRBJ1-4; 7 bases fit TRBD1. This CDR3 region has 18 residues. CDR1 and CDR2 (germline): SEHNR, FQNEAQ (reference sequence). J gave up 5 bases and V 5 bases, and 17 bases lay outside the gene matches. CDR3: CASSPRGGRDRGNEKLFF. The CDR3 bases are TGTGCCAGCAGCCCGCGCGGGGGCCGGGACAGAGGAAATGAAAAACTGTTTTTT.

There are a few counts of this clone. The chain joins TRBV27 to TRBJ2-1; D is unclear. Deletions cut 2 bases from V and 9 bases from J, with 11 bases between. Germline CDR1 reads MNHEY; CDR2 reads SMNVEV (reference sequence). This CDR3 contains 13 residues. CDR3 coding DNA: TGTGCCAGCAGTTTAGGTTCGGCCGGTGAGCAGTTCTTC. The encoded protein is CASSLGSAGEQFF.

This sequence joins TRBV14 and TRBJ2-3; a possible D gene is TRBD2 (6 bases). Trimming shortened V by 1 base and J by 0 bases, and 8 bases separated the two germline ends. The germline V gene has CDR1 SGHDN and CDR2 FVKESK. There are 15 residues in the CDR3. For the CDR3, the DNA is TGTGCCAGCAGCCAAGTGAGCGGGAGCACAGATACGCAGTATTTT. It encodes CASSQVSGSTDTQYF.

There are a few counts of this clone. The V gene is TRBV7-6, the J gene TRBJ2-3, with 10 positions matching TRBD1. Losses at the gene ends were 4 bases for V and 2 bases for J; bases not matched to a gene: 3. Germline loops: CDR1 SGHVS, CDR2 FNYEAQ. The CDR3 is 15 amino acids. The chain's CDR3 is CASSWTGGFTDTQYF. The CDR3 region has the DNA TGTGCCAGCAGCTGGACAGGGGGGTTCACAGATACGCAGTATTTT.